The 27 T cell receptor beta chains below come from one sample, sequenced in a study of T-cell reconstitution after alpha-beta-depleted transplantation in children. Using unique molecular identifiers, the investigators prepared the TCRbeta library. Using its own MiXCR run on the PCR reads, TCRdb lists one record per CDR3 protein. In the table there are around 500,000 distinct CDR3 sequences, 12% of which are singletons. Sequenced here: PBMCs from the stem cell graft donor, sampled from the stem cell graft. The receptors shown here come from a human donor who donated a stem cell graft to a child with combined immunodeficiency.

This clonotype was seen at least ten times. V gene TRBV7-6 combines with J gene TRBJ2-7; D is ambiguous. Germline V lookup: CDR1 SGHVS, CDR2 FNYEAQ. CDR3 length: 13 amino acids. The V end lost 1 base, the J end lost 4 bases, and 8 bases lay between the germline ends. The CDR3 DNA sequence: TGTGCCAGCAGCTTAGATTTTGCGTACGAGCAGTACTTC. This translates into CASSLDFAYEQYF.

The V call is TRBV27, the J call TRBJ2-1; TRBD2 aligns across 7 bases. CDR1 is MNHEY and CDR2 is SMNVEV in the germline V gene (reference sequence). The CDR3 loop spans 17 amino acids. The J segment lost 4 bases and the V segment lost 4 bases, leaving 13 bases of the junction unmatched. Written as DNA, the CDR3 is TGTGCCAGCAGTTGGGCTAGCGGTGCGCGACAGTACAATGAGCAGTTCTTC. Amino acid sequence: CASSWASGARQYNEQFF.

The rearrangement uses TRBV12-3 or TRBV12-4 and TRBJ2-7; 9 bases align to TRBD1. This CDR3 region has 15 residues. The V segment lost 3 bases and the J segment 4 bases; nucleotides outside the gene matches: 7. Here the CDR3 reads CASSFPTGGKYEQYF. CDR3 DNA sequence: TGTGCCAGCAGTTTCCCGACAGGGGGGAAGTACGAGCAGTACTTC.

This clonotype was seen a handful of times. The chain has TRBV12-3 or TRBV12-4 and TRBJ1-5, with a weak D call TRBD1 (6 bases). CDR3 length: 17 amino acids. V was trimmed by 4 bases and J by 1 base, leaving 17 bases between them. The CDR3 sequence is CASSYPTGGGSNQPQHF. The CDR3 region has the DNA TGTGCCAGCAGTTACCCAACAGGAGGGGGAAGCAATCAGCCCCAGCATTTT.

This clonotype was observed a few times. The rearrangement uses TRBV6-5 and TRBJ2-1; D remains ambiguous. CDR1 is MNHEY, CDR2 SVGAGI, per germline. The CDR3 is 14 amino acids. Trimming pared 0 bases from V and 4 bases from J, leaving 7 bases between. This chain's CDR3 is CASSYSSDYNEQFF. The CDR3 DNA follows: TGTGCCAGCAGTTACTCGAGCGATTACAATGAGCAGTTCTTC.

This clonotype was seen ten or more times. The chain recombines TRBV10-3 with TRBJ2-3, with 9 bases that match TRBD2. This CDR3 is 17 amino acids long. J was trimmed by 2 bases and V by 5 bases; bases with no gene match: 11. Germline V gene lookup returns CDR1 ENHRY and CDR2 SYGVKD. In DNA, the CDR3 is TGTGCCATCAGTCCGGCGGGGGGGCTTATCGCCACAGATACGCAGTATTTT. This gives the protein CAISPAGGLIATDTQYF.

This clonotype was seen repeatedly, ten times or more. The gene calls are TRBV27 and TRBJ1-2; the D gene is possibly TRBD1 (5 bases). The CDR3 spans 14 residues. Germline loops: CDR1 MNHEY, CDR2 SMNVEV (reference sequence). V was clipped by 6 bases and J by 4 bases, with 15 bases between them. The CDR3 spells CASSPARATYGYTF. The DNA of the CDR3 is TGTGCCAGCAGCCCAGCCAGGGCTACCTATGGCTACACCTTC.

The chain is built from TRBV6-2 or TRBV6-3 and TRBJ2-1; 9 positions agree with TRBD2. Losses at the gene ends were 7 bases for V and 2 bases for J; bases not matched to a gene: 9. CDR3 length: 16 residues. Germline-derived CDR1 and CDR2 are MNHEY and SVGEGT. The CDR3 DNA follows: TGTGCCAGCACCCTCCTGCGGGGGGGACCCTACAATGAGCAGTTCTTC. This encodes CASTLLRGGPYNEQFF.

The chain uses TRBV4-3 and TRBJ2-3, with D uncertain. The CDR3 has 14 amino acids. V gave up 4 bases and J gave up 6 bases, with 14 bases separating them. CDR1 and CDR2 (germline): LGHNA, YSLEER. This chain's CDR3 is CASSPRPLADTQYF. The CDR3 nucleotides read TGCGCCAGCAGCCCCAGACCCTTGGCGGATACGCAGTATTTT.

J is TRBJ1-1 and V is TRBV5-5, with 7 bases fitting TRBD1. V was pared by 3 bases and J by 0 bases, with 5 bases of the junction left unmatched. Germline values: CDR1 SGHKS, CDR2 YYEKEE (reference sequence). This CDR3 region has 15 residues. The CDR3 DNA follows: TGTGCCAGCAGCTATATGGACAGGCTGAACACTGAAGCTTTCTTT. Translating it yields CASSYMDRLNTEAFF.

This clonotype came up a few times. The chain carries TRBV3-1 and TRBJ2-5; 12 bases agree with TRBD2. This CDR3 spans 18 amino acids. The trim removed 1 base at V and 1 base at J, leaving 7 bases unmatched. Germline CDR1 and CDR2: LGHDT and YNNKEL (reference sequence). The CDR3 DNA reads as TGTGCCAGCAGCCAAGTACTAGCGGGAGGAGTTGGCCAAGAGACCCAGTACTTC. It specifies CASSQVLAGGVGQETQYF.

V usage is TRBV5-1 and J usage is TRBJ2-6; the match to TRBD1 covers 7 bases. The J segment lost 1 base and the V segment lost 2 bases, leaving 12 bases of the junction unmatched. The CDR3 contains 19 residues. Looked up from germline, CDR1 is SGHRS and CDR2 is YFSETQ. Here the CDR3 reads CASSFSSGTALSGANVLTF. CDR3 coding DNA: TGCGCCAGCAGCTTTTCATCCGGGACAGCTCTATCTGGGGCCAACGTCCTGACTTTC.

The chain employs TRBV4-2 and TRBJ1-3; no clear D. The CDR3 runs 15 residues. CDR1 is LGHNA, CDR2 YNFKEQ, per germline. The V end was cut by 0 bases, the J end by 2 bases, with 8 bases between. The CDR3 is CASSQDGLAGNTIYF. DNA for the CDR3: TGTGCCAGCAGCCAAGATGGTTTGGCTGGAAACACCATATATTTT.

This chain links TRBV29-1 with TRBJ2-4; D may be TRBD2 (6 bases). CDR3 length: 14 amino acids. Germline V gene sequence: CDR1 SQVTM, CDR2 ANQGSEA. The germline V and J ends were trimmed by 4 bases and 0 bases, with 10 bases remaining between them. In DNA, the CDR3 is TGCAGCGTTGTGCTGGGAGGAGCCAAAAACATTCAGTACTTC. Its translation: CSVVLGGAKNIQYF.

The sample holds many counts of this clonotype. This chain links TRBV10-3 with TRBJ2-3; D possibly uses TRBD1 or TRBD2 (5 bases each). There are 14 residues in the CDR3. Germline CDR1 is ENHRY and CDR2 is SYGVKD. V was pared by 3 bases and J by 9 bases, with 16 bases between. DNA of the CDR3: TGTGCCATCAGTGAACCCGGGACGGCTACCACGCAGTATTTT. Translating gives CAISEPGTATTQYF.

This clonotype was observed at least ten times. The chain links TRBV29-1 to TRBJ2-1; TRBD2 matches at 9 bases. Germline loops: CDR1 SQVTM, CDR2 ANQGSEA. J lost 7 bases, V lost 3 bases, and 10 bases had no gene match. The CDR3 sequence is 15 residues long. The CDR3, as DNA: TGCAGCGTTGATAGAGGTAGCGGGAGAGGGAATGAGCAGTTCTTC. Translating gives CSVDRGSGRGNEQFF.

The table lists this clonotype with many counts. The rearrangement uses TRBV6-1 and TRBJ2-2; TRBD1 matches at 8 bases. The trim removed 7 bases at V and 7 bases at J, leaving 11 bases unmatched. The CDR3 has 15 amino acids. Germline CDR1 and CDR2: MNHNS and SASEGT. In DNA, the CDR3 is TGTGCCAGCAATAAGCGGACAGGGAAGGTCGGGGAGCTGTTTTTT. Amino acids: CASNKRTGKVGELFF.

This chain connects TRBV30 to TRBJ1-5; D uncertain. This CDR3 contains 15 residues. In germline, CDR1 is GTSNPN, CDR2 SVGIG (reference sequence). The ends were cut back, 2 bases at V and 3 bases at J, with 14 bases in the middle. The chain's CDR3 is CAWSTGPVANQPQHF. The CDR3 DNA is TGTGCCTGGAGTACTGGTCCGGTGGCCAATCAGCCCCAGCATTTT.

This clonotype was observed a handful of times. DNA of the CDR3: TGTGCCAGCAGCCCCCCCGACACTGATTGGGAAAACACTGAAGCTTTCTTT. It codes for CASSPPDTDWENTEAFF. The rearrangement links TRBV12-3 or TRBV12-4 to TRBJ1-1, with D uncertain. CDR3 length equals 17 residues. Trimming pared 6 bases from V and 2 bases from J, leaving 22 bases between.

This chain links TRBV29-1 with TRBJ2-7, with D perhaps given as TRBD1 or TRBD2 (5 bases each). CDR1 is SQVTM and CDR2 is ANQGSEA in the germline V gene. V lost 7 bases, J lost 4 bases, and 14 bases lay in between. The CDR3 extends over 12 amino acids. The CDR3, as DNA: TGCAGCGCTCGAGGGGACGGGTACGAGCAGTACTTC. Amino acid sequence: CSARGDGYEQYF.

This CDR3 reads CSARDGTGVGRTQFF. In DNA form, the CDR3 reads TGCAGTGCTAGAGACGGGACAGGGGTAGGGAGGACGCAGTTCTTC. This chain links TRBV20-1 with TRBJ2-1; TRBD1 aligns across 10 bases. CDR3 length: 15 residues. J lost 12 bases, V lost 0 bases, and 11 bases had no gene match. Germline V gene data show CDR1 as DFQATT and CDR2 as SNEGSKA (reference sequence).

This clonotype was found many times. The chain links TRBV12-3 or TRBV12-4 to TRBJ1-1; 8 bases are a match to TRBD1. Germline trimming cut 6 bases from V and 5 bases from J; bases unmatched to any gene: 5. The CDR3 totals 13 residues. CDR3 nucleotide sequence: TGTGCCAGCAGCGGGACAGGCTGGACTGAAGCTTTCTTT. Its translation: CASSGTGWTEAFF.

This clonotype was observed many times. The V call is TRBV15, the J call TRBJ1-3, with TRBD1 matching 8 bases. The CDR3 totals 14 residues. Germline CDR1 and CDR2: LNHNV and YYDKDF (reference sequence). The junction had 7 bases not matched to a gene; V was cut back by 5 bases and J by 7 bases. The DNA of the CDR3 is TGTGCCACCAGCCGCGACAGGGGTGCGAACACCATATATTTT. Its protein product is CATSRDRGANTIYF. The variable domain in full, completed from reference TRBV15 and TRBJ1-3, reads DAMVIQNPRYQVTQFGKPVTLSCSQTLNHNVMYWYQQKSSQAPKLLFHYYDKDFNNEADTPDNFQSRRPNTSFCFLDIRSPGLGDTAMYLCATSRDRGANTIYFGEGSWLTVV.

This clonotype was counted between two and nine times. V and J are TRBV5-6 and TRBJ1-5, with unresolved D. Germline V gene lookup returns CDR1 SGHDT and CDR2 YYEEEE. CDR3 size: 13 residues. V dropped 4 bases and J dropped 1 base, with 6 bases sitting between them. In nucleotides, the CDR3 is TGTGCCAGCAGCGGGCAAAGCAATCAGCCCCAGCATTTT. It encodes CASSGQSNQPQHF.

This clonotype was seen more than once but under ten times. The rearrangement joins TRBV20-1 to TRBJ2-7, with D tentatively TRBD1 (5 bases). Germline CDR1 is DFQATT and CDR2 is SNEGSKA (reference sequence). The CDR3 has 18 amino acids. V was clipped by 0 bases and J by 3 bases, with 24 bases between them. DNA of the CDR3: TGCAGTGCTAGAGATCACGCCTCTCTAAGGGCGGACAACTACGAGCAGTACTTC. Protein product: CSARDHASLRADNYEQYF.

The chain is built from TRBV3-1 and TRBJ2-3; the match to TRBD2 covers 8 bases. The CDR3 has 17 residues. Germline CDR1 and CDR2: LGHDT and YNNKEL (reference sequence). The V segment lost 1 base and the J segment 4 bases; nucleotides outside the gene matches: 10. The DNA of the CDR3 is TGTGCCAGCAGCCAAGTATCCGGGACTAGTGGCTCAGATACGCAGTATTTT. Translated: CASSQVSGTSGSDTQYF.

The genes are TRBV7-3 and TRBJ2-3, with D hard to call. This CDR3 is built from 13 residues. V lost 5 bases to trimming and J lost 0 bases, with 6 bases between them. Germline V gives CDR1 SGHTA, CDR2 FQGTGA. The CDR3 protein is CASSQRSTDTQYF. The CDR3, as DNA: TGTGCCAGCAGCCAACGGAGCACAGATACGCAGTATTTT.